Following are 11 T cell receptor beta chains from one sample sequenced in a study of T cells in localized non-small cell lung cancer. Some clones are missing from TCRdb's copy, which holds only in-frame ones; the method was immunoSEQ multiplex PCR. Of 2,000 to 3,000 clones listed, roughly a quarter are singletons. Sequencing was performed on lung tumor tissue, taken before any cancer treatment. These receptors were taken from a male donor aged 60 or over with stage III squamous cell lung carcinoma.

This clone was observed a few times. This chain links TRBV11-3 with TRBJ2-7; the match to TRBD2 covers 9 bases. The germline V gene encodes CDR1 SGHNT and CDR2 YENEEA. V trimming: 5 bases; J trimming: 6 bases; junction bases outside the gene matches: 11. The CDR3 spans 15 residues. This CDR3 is CASSRGLAGDFEQYF. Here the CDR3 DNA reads TGTGCCAGCAGCCGAGGGTTAGCGGGAGATTTCGAGCAGTACTTC. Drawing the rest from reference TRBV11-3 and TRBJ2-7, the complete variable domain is EAGVVQSPRYKIIEKKQPVAFWCNPISGHNTLYWYLQNLGQGPELLIRYENEEAVDDSQLPKDRFSAERLKGVDSTLKIQPAELGDSAVYLCASSRGLAGDFEQYFGPGTRLTVT.

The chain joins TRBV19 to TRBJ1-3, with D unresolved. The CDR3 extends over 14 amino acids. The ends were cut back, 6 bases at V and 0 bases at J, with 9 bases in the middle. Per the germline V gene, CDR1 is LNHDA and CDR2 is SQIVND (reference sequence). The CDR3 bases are TGTGCCAGTAGGACGGCCAACTCTGGAAACACCATATATTTT. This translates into CASRTANSGNTIYF.

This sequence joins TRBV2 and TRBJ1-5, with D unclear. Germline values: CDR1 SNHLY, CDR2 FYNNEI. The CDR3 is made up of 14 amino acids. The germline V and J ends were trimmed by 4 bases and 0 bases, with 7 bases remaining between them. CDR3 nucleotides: TGTGCCAGCAGTGGCAGTTATAGCAATCAGCCCCAGCATTTT. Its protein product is CASSGSYSNQPQHF.

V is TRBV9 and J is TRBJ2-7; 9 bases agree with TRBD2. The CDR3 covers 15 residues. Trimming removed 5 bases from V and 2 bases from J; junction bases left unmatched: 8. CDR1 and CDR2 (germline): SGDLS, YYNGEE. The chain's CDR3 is CASSEGVAGAYEQYF. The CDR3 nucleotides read TGTGCCAGCAGTGAAGGGGTAGCGGGAGCCTACGAGCAGTACTTC.

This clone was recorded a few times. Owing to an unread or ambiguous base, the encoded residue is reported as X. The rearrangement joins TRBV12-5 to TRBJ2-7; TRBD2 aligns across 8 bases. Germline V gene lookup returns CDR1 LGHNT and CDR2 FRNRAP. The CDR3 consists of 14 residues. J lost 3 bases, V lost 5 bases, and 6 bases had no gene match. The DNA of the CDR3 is TGTGCTAGTGGTGGGACTAGYGTTGTCTACGAGCAGTACTTC. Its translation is CASGGTXVVYEQYF. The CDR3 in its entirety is CASGGTSVVYEQYF.

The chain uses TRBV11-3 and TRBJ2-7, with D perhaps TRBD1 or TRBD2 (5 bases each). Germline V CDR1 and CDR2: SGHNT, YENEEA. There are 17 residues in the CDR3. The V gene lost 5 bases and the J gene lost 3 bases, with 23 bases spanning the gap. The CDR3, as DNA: TGTGCCAGCAGCCGGAAGGTGGCAGGGACGGTCGACTACGAGCAGTACTTC. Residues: CASSRKVAGTVDYEQYF.

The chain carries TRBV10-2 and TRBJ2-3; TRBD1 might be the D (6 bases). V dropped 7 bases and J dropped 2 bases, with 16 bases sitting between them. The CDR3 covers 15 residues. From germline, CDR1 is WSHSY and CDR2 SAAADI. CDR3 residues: CASKGGQGDTDTQYF. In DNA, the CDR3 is TGCGCCAGCAAAGGGGGTCAGGGCGACACAGATACGCAGTATTTT.

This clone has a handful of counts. The CDR3 DNA is TGTGCCAGCAGTGAATCCGTGGAAGGCTACACCTTC. Translating gives CASSESVEGYTF. V and J are TRBV2 and TRBJ1-2; D not certain. The CDR3 has 12 amino acids. The V end lost 2 bases, the J end lost 8 bases, and 9 bases lay between the germline ends. Germline V gene lookup returns CDR1 SNHLY and CDR2 FYNNEI.

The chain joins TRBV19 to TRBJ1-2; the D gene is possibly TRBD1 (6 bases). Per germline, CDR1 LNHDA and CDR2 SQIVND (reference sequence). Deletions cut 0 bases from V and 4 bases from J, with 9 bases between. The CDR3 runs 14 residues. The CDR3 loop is CASSIEGAGYGYTF. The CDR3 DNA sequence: TGTGCCAGTAGTATAGAGGGGGCCGGCTATGGCTACACCTTC.

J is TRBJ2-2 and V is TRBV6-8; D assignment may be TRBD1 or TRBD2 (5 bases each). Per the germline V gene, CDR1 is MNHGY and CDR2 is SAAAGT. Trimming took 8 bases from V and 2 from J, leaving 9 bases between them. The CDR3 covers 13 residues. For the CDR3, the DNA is TGTGCCAGCGGGGACGTCAACACCGGGGAGCTGTTTTTT. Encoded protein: CASGDVNTGELFF.

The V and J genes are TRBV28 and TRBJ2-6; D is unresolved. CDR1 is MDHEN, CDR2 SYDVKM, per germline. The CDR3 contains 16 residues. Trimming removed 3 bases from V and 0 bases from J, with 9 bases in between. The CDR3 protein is CASSFPRYSGANVLTF. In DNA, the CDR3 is TGTGCCAGCAGTTTTCCCCGCTACTCTGGGGCCAACGTCCTGACTTTC.